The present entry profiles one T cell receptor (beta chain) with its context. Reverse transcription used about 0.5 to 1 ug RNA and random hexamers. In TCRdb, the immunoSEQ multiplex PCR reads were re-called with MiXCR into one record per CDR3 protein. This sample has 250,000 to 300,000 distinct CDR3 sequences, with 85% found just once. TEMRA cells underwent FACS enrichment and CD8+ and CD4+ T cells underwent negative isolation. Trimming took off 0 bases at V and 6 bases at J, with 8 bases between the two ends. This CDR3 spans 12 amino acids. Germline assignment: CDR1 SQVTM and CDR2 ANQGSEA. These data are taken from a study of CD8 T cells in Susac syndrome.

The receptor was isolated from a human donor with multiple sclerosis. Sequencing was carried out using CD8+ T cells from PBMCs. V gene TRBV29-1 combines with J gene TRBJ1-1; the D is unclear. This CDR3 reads CSVEDGSAEAFF. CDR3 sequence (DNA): TGCAGCGTTGAAGACGGCAGCGCTGAAGCTTTCTTT.